The entry that follows covers one TCR beta chain sequence. V gave up 6 bases and J gave up 4 bases; unmatched junction bases: 9. Germline CDR1 is SGHRS and CDR2 is YFSETQ. The CDR3 runs 15 residues. TCRdb's copy holds only in-frame clones and misses some; the assay was immunoSEQ multiplex PCR. Here the sample spans some 71,000 clones, 90% being singletons. The sample originates from a study of control samples from healthy donors and cancer patients. The TCR comes from a woman in her 50s with colorectal cancer. The rearrangement joins TRBV5-1 to TRBJ1-1; 10 bases line up with TRBD1. The sequencing sample was made of PBMCs. The CDR3 DNA reads TGCGCCAGCAACCAGATGGGACAGGGGATCACTGAAGCTTTCTTT. This sequence encodes CASNQMGQGITEAFF.